This T cell receptor beta chain appears in the sequencing data of a study of shared clonotypes between healthy human individuals. Study in general: Donor ages ranged 18 to 49 years: a couple of women, a few men.

Libraries were prepared by immunoSEQ multiplex PCR; TCRdb keeps only in-frame clonotypes and omits some of them. This sample has about 480,000 clones, with about four fifths found just once. Germline CDR1 SGDLS, CDR2 YYNGEE. V was trimmed by 4 bases and J by 9 bases, leaving 11 bases between them. This CDR3 spans 12 amino acids. Those who donated were healthy HIV-negative adults, with no recent acute infections or vaccinations reported. The receptor was derived from a woman in her thirties or forties in good health. Some clones in this sample may be carry-over from other donors' samples. V is TRBV9 and J is TRBJ2-1, with unresolved D. The sample consisted of PBMCs. The CDR3 here is CASSTSGLEQFF. Here the CDR3 DNA reads TGTGCCAGCAGCACCTCAGGCCTTGAGCAGTTCTTC.